This T cell receptor beta chain derives from a study of cytomegalovirus exposure and HLA in healthy donors. The wider study: Earlier results showed 117 million unique TCR beta sequences derived from roughly 180 million T cells.

The trim removed 5 bases at V and 2 bases at J, leaving 2 bases unmatched. CDR3 size: 15 residues. Germline-derived CDR1 and CDR2 are SGHTA and FQGNSA. 13 Jbeta primers and 60 Vbeta primers were used for the PCR. The protocol was immunoSEQ multiplex PCR, while the TCRdb copy is restricted to in-frame clones and leaves out a portion. This table has some 150,000 clones, roughly four fifths appearing once. Regarding the study as a whole: When analyzed later, a missense DCLRE1C variant was found to be linked to TCR beta V- and J-gene trimming. Productive status was seen about 90% or about 30% of the time for most TCR beta V segments in an earlier analysis. Later on, an analysis tied 15,000 to 20,000 TCR beta sequences to HLA alleles at 0.05 false discovery rate.

About this clone: Its antigen is undetermined.

Input material: PBMCs. J is TRBJ2-7 and V is TRBV7-2; 14 bases align to TRBD2. The clonotype originates from a female donor in good health and CMV-seropositive. In nucleotides, the CDR3 is TGTGCCAGCAGCCAGGGACTAGCGGGAGCCTACGAGCAGTACTTC. Protein: CASSQGLAGAYEQYF.